The subject of this entry is one T cell receptor beta chain. Its antigen is unidentified. This sample was included in a study of monozygotic twins with inflammatory bowel disease. Whole-study results and caveats: Limited statistical power may explain no repertoire similarity difference between concordant and discordant twins. A reduction in TCRbeta diversity (inverse Simpson) was seen in IBD patients relative to healthy co-twins. Immunosuppressive treatments differing between patients may have added repertoire variability.

TCRdb reworked the 5' RACE reads into one entry per CDR3 protein, no DNA. This specimen shows 40,000 to 45,000 distinct CDR3 sequences; the ten leading clones hold 5% to 6%. Germline V gene data show CDR1 as SGHTA and CDR2 as FQGNSA. The CDR3 contains 14 residues. T cells were not sorted, and total RNA was isolated straight from whole blood. The gene calls are TRBV7-2 and TRBJ2-3; with no DNA, the TCRdb D assignment of TRBD1 cannot be verified. The sequence came from a human donor with ulcerative colitis or Crohn's disease, or a healthy co-twin of an affected twin (not recorded which). The sequenced sample was blood. The CDR3 region is CAEGDRGFTDTQYF.